This is a list of T cell receptor beta chains from one sample in a study of cytomegalovirus exposure and HLA in healthy donors. Libraries were prepared by immunoSEQ multiplex PCR; TCRdb keeps only in-frame clonotypes and omits some of them. The sample has tens of thousands of clones. The specimen sequenced was PBMCs. The receptors shown here come from a woman aged 55-70 years in good health and CMV-seronegative. Each CDR3 is given with its conserved first and last residue. Fields, in order: D gene, V gene, CDR3 length, J gene, CDR3 protein, CDR3 DNA. The D gene is left open where the match is weak.

d_call: NA
v_call: TRBV5-4
cdr3_length: 12
j_call: TRBJ2-7
cdr3_aa: CASSSPGYEQYF
cdr3_nt: TGTGCCAGCAGCTCCCCGGGCTACGAGCAGTACTTC

d_call: NA
v_call: TRBV2
cdr3_length: 11
j_call: TRBJ1-4
cdr3_aa: CASRIEEKLFF
cdr3_nt: TGTGCCAGCAGGATAGAGGAAAAACTGTTTTTT

d_call: NA
v_call: TRBV21-1
cdr3_length: 13
j_call: TRBJ1-3
cdr3_aa: CASTKGGGNTIYF
cdr3_nt: TGTGCCAGCACAAAAGGGGGCGGAAACACCATATATTTT

d_call: TRBD1
v_call: TRBV28
cdr3_length: 13
j_call: TRBJ1-2
cdr3_aa: CASTSDRSYGYTF
cdr3_nt: TGTGCCAGCACCTCGGACAGGAGCTATGGCTACACCTTC

d_call: NA
v_call: TRBV14
cdr3_length: 12
j_call: TRBJ2-7
cdr3_aa: CASSPFGYEQYF
cdr3_nt: TGTGCCAGCAGCCCCTTCGGCTACGAGCAGTACTTC

d_call: NA
v_call: TRBV19
cdr3_length: 15
j_call: TRBJ2-1
cdr3_aa: CASSNAGTPYNEQFF
cdr3_nt: TGTGCCAGTAGTAACGCCGGGACTCCATACAATGAGCAGTTCTTC

d_call: NA
v_call: TRBV2
cdr3_length: 13
j_call: TRBJ1-2
cdr3_aa: CASSDTGFGGYTF
cdr3_nt: TGTGCCAGCAGTGATACGGGGTTTGGTGGCTACACCTTC

d_call: NA
v_call: TRBV15
cdr3_length: 15
j_call: TRBJ2-2
cdr3_aa: CATNPSSAGPGELFF
cdr3_nt: TGTGCCACCAACCCCTCGAGCGCCGGCCCCGGGGAGCTGTTTTTT

d_call: NA
v_call: TRBV5-4
cdr3_length: 18
j_call: TRBJ2-7
cdr3_aa: CASSLDGRVPRAWDEQYF
cdr3_nt: TGTGCCAGCAGCTTGGATGGTCGCGTCCCCAGGGCTTGGGACGAGCAGTACTTC

d_call: NA
v_call: TRBV10-3
cdr3_length: 16
j_call: TRBJ1-2
cdr3_aa: CAIRNSPGKGNYGYTF
cdr3_nt: TGTGCCATCAGAAATTCCCCAGGGAAGGGAAACTATGGCTACACCTTC

d_call: NA
v_call: TRBV28
cdr3_length: 14
j_call: TRBJ1-1
cdr3_aa: CASSFFSGGTEAFF
cdr3_nt: TGTGCCAGCAGTTTTTTTTCGGGGGGCACTGAAGCTTTCTTT

d_call: NA
v_call: TRBV7-8
cdr3_length: 16
j_call: TRBJ2-7
cdr3_aa: CASSFSAASVAYEQYF
cdr3_nt: TGTGCCAGCAGCTTCAGCGCGGCTAGCGTCGCCTACGAGCAGTACTTC

d_call: NA
v_call: TRBV18
cdr3_length: 13
j_call: TRBJ2-7
cdr3_aa: CASSPPLGDEQYF
cdr3_nt: TGTGCCAGCTCACCACCCTTGGGCGACGAGCAGTACTTC

d_call: TRBD2
v_call: TRBV10-1
cdr3_length: 22
j_call: TRBJ2-1
cdr3_aa: CAGSGSALGTSGRQTGRYEQFF
cdr3_nt: TGCGCTGGCAGTGGAAGTGCCTTAGGGACTAGCGGGAGGCAGACAGGTAGGTATGAGCAGTTCTTC

d_call: NA
v_call: TRBV28
cdr3_length: 12
j_call: TRBJ2-1
cdr3_aa: CASSYLVNEQFF
cdr3_nt: TGTGCCAGCAGTTATCTCGTCAATGAGCAGTTCTTC

d_call: NA
v_call: TRBV27
cdr3_length: 15
j_call: TRBJ1-2
cdr3_aa: CASSFQGEVDYGYTF
cdr3_nt: TGTGCCAGCAGTTTCCAGGGTGAAGTGGACTATGGCTACACCTTC